Listed below are T cell receptor beta chains from one sample, sequenced in a study of beta chain features in type 1 diabetes. Using immunoSEQ multiplex PCR, the repertoire was profiled, and TCRdb retains in-frame clones only, with some absent. This sample has about 140,000 clones, with around 9.3% found just once. The sequencing sample was made of naive CD4+ T cells from blood. The receptor set was obtained from a man aged 18 to 35 in good health. Both conserved end residues are part of each CDR3. A D gene is named only where the DNA matches it firmly. The size field is filled for only some rows; it gives once, few, many or a size class.

TRBJ2-1	-	TRBV4-3	TRBD2	TGCGCCAGCAGCCAAGAGTCGGCTAGCGGGGGGGCCGATGAGCAGTTCTTC	CASSQESASGGADEQFF
TRBJ2-3	many	TRBV7-2	TRBD2	TGTGCCAGCAGCTCTACTAGCGGGGGAAAAGATACGCAGTATTTT	CASSSTSGGKDTQYF
TRBJ1-6	-	TRBV28	TRBD1	TGTGCCAGCAGTCGTAGACAGGGGAATAATTCACCCCTCCACTTT	CASSRRQGNNSPLHF
TRBJ1-5	-	TRBV5-1	TRBD1	TGCGCCAGCAGCCCTGGACAGGCATTGCAGCCCCAGCATTTT	CASSPGQALQPQHF
TRBJ2-5	few	TRBV5-1	TRBD1	TGCGCCAGCAGCCCGGGACAGGGGGCCGTCCGGATAGAGACCCAGTACTTC	CASSPGQGAVRIETQYF
TRBJ2-4	few	TRBV11-2	TRBD1	TGTGCCAGCAGGACGGGACAGGAAAACATTCAGTACTTC	CASRTGQENIQYF
TRBJ2-2	-	TRBV5-1	-	TGCGCCAGCAGCTTTGGAGATGCGAACACCGGGGAGCTGTTTTTT	CASSFGDANTGELFF
TRBJ2-2	-	TRBV18	TRBD1	TGTGCCAGCTCACCGAACGGACAGGGGAGAACCGGGGAGCTGTTTTTT	CASSPNGQGRTGELFF
TRBJ2-5	few	TRBV2	-	TGTGCCAGCGCGATGTGGCGTAGGGAGCAGTACTTC	CASAMWRREQYF
TRBJ2-1	few	TRBV5-1	-	TGCGCCAGCAGCTTGGTTACTAGCCTGGGGTACAATGAGCAGTTCTTC	CASSLVTSLGYNEQFF
TRBJ2-7	few	TRBV11-2	-	TGTGCCAGCAGCTTTACTGAGCTCTACGAGCAGTACTTC	CASSFTELYEQYF
TRBJ2-1	-	TRBV11-3	TRBD1	TGTGCCAGCAGCTTGGGACAGGACAATGAGCAGTTCTTC	CASSLGQDNEQFF
TRBJ2-7	few	TRBV7-2	-	TGTGCCAGCGCCTCGGACAGCAGCTCCTACGAGCAGTACTTC	CASASDSSSYEQYF
TRBJ2-5	few	TRBV5-1	-	TGCGCCAGCAGCTTGTTTCTCGGTGGAGGAACCCCAGAGACCCAGTACTTC	CASSLFLGGGTPETQYF
TRBJ2-7	-	TRBV28	-	TGTGCCAGCAGTCCGGGAGCGGGCCTCTCCTACGAGCAGTACTTC	CASSPGAGLSYEQYF
TRBJ2-5	few	TRBV7-6	TRBD1	TGTGCCAGCAGCTTAGGGGGACAGCTTCAAGAGACCCAGTACTTC	CASSLGGQLQETQYF